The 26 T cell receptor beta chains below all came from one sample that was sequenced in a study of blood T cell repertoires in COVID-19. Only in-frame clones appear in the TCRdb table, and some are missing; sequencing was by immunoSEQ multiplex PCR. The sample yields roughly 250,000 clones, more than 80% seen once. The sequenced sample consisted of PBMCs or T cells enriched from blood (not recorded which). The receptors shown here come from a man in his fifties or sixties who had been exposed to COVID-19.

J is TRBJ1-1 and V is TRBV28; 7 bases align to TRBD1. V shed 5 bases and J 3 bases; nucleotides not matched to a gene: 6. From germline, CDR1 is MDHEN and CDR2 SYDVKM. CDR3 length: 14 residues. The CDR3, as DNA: TGTGCCAGCAGTCCCGGGACAGCGCACACTGAAGCTTTCTTT. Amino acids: CASSPGTAHTEAFF.

The CDR3 bases are TGTGCCAGCAGCCCTGCGGACTGGCATCAGCCCCAGCATTTT. This translates into CASSPADWHQPQHF. The chain recombines TRBV28 with TRBJ1-5; no definite D call. Germline lookup yields CDR1 MDHEN and CDR2 SYDVKM. V gave up 6 bases and J gave up 5 bases, with 14 bases separating them. The CDR3 contains 14 residues.

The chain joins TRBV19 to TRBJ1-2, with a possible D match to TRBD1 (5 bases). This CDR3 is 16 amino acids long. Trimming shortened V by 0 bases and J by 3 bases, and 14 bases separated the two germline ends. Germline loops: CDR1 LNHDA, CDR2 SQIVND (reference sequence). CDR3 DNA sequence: TGTGCCAGTAGTATAGAGGCTGGCAGGGAAGACTATGGCTACACCTTC. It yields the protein CASSIEAGREDYGYTF.

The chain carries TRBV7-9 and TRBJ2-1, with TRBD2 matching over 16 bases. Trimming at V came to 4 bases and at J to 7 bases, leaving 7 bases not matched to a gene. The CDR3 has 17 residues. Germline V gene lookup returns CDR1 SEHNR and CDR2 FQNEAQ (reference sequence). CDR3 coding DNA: TGTGCCAGCAGCTCCGGGACTAGCGGGGGGGCACAGAATGAGCAGTTCTTC. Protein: CASSSGTSGGAQNEQFF.

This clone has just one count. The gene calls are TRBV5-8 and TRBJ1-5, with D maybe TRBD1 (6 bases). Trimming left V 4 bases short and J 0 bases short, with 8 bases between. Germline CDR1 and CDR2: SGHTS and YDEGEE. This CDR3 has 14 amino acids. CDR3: CASSPRGSNQPQHF. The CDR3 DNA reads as TGTGCCAGCAGCCCCAGGGGTAGCAATCAGCCCCAGCATTTT.

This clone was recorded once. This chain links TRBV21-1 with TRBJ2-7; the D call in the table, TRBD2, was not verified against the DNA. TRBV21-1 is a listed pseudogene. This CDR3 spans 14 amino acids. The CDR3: CASRRRDRPYEQYV. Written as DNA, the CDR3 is TGTGCCAGCAGAAGGAGGGACCGTCCCTACGAGCAGTACGTC.

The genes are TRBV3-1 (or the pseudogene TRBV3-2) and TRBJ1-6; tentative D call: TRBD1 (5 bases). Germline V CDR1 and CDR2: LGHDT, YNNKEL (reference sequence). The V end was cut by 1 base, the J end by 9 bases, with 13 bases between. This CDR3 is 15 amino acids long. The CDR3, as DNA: TGTGCCAGCAGCCAAGGACAGCGTTTAAGTTCACCCCTCCACTTT. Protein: CASSQGQRLSSPLHF.

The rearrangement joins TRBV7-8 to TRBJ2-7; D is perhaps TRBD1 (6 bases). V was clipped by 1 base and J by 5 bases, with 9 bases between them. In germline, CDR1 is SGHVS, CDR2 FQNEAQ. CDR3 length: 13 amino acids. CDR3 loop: CASSLDRAHEQYV. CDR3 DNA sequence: TGTGCCAGCAGCTTAGACAGGGCCCACGAGCAGTACGTC.

CDR3: CASTLEGTGYYSNQPQHF. The CDR3 DNA reads TGTGCCAGCACCCTGGAGGGGACAGGGTACTATAGCAATCAGCCCCAGCATTTT. This chain connects TRBV2 to TRBJ1-5, with 9 bases aligning to TRBD1. The ends lost 7 bases at V and 0 bases at J; junction bases unmatched: 13. The germline gives CDR1 SNHLY, CDR2 FYNNEI. The CDR3 runs 18 residues.

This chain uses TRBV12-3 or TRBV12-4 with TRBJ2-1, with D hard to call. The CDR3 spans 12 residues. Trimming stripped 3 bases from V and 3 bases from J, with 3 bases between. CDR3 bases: TGTGCCAGCAGTTTCGGCTACAATGAGCAGTTCTTC. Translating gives CASSFGYNEQFF.

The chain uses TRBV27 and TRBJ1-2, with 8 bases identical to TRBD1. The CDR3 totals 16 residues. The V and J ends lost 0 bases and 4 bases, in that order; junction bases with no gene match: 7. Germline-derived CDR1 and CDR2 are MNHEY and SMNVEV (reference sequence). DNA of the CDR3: TGTGCCAGCAGTTTATCCGTGGCAGGGGGCGGCTATGGCTACACCTTC. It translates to CASSLSVAGGGYGYTF.

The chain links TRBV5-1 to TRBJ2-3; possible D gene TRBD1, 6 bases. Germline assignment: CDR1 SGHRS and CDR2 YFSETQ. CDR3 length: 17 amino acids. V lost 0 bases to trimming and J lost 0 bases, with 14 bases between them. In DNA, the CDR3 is TGCGCCAGCAGCTTGGAGTTGGGGACACATAGCACAGATACGCAGTATTTT. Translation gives CASSLELGTHSTDTQYF.

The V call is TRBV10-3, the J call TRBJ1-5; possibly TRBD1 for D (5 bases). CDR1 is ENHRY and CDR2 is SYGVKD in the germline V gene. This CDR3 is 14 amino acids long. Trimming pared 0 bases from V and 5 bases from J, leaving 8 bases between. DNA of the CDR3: TGTGCCATCAGTGAGTCGGGGGGAGATCAGCCCCAGCATTTT. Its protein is CAISESGGDQPQHF.

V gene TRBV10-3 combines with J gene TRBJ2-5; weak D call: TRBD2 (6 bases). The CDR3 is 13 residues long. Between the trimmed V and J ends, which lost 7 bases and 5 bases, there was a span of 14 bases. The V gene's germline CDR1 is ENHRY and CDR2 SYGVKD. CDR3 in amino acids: CAIMGREEETQYF. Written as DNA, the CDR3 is TGTGCCATCATGGGCAGGGAGGAGGAGACCCAGTACTTC.

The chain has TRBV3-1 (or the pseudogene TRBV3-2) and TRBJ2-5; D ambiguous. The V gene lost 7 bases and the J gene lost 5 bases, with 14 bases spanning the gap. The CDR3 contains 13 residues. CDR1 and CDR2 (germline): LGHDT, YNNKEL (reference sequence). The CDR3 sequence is CASKLLALETQYF. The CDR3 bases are TGTGCCAGCAAGCTACTCGCTTTGGAGACCCAGTACTTC.

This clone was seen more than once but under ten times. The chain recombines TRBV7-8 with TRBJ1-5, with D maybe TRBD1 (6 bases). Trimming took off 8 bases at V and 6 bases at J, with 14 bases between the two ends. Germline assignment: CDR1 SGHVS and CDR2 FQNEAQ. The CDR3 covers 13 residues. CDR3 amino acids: CASGGQYPQPQHF. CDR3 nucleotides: TGTGCCAGCGGCGGACAGTACCCTCAGCCCCAGCATTTT.

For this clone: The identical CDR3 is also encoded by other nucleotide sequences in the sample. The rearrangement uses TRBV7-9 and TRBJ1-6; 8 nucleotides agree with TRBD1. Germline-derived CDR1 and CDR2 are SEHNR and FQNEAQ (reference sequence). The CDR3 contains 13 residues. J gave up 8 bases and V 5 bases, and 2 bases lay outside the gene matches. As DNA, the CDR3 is TGTGCCAGCAGCACGACAGGGGATTCACCCCTCCACTTT. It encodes CASSTTGDSPLHF.

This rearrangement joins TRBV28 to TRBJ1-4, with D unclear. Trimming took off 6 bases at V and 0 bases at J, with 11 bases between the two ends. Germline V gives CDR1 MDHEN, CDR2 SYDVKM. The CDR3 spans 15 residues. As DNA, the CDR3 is TGTGCCAGCAGCCGGGAGCCTGCAACTAATGAAAAACTGTTTTTT. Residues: CASSREPATNEKLFF. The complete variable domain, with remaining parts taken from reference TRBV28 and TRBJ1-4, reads DVKVTQSSRYLVKRTGEKVFLECVQDMDHENMFWYRQDPGLGLRLIYFSYDVKMKEKGDIPEGYSVSREKKERFSLILESASTNQTSMYLCASSREPATNEKLFFGSGTQLSVL.

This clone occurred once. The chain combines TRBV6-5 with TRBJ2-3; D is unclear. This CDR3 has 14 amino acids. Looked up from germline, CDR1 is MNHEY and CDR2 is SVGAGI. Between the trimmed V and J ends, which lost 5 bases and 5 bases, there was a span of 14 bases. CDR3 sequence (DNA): TGTGCCAGCAGTCCGCTTAGCAGAGGAGATACGCAGTATTTT. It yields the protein CASSPLSRGDTQYF.

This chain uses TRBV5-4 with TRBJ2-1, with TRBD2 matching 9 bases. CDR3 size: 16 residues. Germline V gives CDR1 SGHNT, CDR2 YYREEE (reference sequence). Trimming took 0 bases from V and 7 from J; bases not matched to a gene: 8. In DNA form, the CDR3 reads TGTGCCAGCAGCTTGGGTGGCGGGGGGGCTGAGAATGAGCAGTTCTTC. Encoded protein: CASSLGGGGAENEQFF.

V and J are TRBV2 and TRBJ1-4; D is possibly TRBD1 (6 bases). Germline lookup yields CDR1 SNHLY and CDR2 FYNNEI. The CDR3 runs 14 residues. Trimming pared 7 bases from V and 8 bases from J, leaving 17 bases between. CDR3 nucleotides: TGTGCCAGCACCCGGGGGGGGCAGGCCGAAAAACTGTTTTTT. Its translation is CASTRGGQAEKLFF.

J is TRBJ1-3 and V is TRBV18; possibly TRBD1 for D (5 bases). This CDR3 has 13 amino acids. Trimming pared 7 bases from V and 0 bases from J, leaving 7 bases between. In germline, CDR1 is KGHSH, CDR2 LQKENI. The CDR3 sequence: CASFDSSGNTIYF. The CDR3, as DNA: TGTGCCAGCTTCGACAGCTCTGGAAACACCATATATTTT.

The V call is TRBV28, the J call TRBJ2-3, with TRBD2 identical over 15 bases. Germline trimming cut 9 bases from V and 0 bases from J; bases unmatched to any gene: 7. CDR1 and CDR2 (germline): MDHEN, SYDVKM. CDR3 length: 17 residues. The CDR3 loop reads CASGLAGGSLSTDTQYF. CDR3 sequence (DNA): TGTGCCAGTGGACTAGCGGGAGGGTCCCTCAGCACAGATACGCAGTATTTT.

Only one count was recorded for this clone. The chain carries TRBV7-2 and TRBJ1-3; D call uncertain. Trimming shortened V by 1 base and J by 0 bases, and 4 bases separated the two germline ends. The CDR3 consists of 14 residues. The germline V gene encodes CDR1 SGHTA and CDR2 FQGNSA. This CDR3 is CASSLDFSGNTIYF. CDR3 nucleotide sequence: TGTGCCAGCAGCTTAGACTTCTCTGGAAACACCATATATTTT.

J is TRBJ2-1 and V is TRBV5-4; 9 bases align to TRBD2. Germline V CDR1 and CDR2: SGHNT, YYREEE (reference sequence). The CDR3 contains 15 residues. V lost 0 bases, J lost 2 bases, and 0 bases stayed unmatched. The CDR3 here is CASSLGGGAYNEQFF. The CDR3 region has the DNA TGTGCCAGCAGCTTGGGCGGGGGGGCCTACAATGAGCAGTTCTTC.

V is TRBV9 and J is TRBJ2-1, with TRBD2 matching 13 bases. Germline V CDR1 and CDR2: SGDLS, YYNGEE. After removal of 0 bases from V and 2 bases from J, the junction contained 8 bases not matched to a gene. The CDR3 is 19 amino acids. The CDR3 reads CASSVGEGTSGEPYNEQFF. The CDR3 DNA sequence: TGTGCCAGCAGCGTAGGAGAGGGGACTAGCGGGGAACCCTACAATGAGCAGTTCTTC.